The 22 T cell receptor beta chains in this list originate from one sample, sequenced in a study of cytomegalovirus exposure and HLA in healthy donors. The PCR employed 60 Vbeta primers together with 13 Jbeta primers. TCRdb keeps only in-frame clones here, not all; method: immunoSEQ multiplex PCR. The sample holds about 140,000 clones, roughly 78% seen once. The sample was PBMCs. These receptors came from a man aged 25-40 years in good health and CMV-seronegative.

The chain has TRBV2 and TRBJ2-2, with D perhaps TRBD1 (5 bases). V gave up 7 bases and J gave up 7 bases, with 10 bases separating them. The CDR3 is 12 amino acids. Germline CDR1 and CDR2: SNHLY and FYNNEI. CDR3 DNA sequence: TGTGCCAGCACTCCAGGGCTCGGGGAGCTGTTTTTT. Translation: CASTPGLGELFF.

The chain carries TRBV4-1 and TRBJ1-2, with unresolved D. CDR3 length: 15 residues. Germline V gene data show CDR1 as MGHRA and CDR2 as YSYEKL. V was clipped by 3 bases and J by 8 bases, with 19 bases between them. CDR3: CASSHAGVVRGGYTF. The CDR3 DNA sequence: TGCGCCAGCAGCCACGCTGGGGTTGTACGCGGGGGCTACACCTTC.

This chain links TRBV19 with TRBJ2-2; possible D gene TRBD2, 5 bases. Looked up from germline, CDR1 is LNHDA and CDR2 is SQIVND (reference sequence). Trimming removed 3 bases at V and 3 bases at J, with 11 bases between. The CDR3 length is 15 residues. CDR3: CASSITTTYTGELFF. In DNA, the CDR3 is TGTGCCAGTAGTATCACGACTACCTACACCGGGGAGCTGTTTTTT.

CDR3 in DNA: TGTGCCAGCAGCCCCAAAGCATGGGGGGACGAGCAGTACTTC. Translated, it gives CASSPKAWGDEQYF. The rearrangement joins TRBV6-1 to TRBJ2-7, with a possible D match to TRBD2 (6 bases). With 6 bases removed from V and 5 bases from J, the gap between germline ends came to 17 bases. The germline CDR1 and CDR2 sequences are MNHNS and SASEGT. The CDR3 is made up of 14 amino acids.

This clone was recorded at least ten times. The genes are TRBV19 and TRBJ1-5, with 7 bases aligning to TRBD1. Germline loops: CDR1 LNHDA, CDR2 SQIVND (reference sequence). The ends lost 8 bases at V and 3 bases at J; junction bases unmatched: 7. The CDR3 extends over 14 amino acids. CDR3 in DNA: TGTGCCAGTGAAGACAGGGTTTCCAATCAGCCCCAGCATTTT. Translation gives CASEDRVSNQPQHF. The whole variable domain, remainder taken from reference TRBV19 and TRBJ1-5, is DGGITQSPKYLFRKEGQNVTLSCEQNLNHDAMYWYRQDPGQGLRLIYYSQIVNDFQKGDIAEGYSVSREKKESFPLTVTSAQKNPTAFYLCASEDRVSNQPQHFGDGTRLSIL.

J is TRBJ2-3 and V is TRBV5-1; D is unresolved. Trimming pared 0 bases from V and 2 bases from J, leaving 13 bases between. Germline V gene lookup returns CDR1 SGHRS and CDR2 YFSETQ. The CDR3 is 16 residues long. CDR3 region: CASSLAGSRDTDTQYF. The CDR3 DNA follows: TGCGCCAGCAGCTTGGCTGGGTCTAGAGACACAGATACGCAGTATTTT.

The V gene is TRBV27, the J gene TRBJ2-2; 9 bases fit TRBD2. Germline V gene sequence: CDR1 MNHEY, CDR2 SMNVEV (reference sequence). V shed 6 bases and J 2 bases; nucleotides not matched to a gene: 10. The CDR3 is made up of 17 amino acids. The CDR3, as DNA: TGTGCCAGCAGGAGATCCGGGACTAGCAGAAACACCGGGGAGCTGTTTTTT. Translated: CASRRSGTSRNTGELFF.

The chain has TRBV2 and TRBJ2-1, with 9 bases identical to TRBD2. Germline CDR1 SNHLY, CDR2 FYNNEI. This CDR3 has 14 residues. With 5 bases clipped from V and 5 bases from J, the junction kept 4 bases outside the gene matches. CDR3 bases: TGTGCCAGCAGTTGGACTAGCGCGAACAATGAGCAGTTCTTC. This encodes CASSWTSANNEQFF.

The chain couples TRBV11-1 to TRBJ1-1; tentatively, D is TRBD1 (5 bases). This CDR3 region has 16 residues. Germline CDR1 is SGHAT and CDR2 is FQDESV (reference sequence). The ends were cut back, 10 bases at V and 0 bases at J, with 21 bases in the middle. The CDR3 loop reads CATGDSGTLLNTEAFF. CDR3 coding DNA: TGTGCCACGGGGGATTCCGGGACGCTTTTGAACACTGAAGCTTTCTTT.

This clone was seen a few times. The genes are TRBV6-6 and TRBJ1-5; TRBD1 might be the D (5 bases). The germline V gene has CDR1 MNHNY and CDR2 SVGAGI (reference sequence). This CDR3 has 16 amino acids. The V end lost 5 bases, the J end lost 3 bases, and 17 bases lay between the germline ends. The CDR3 nucleotides are TGTGCCAGCAGTCCCACAAGGGGTGGCCTCAATCAGCCCCAGCATTTT. Amino acids: CASSPTRGGLNQPQHF.

This chain connects TRBV5-1 to TRBJ2-1, with 8 nucleotides matching TRBD2. CDR1 is SGHRS and CDR2 is YFSETQ in the germline V gene. The CDR3 is 15 amino acids. J lost 0 bases, V lost 4 bases, and 3 bases had no gene match. CDR3 bases: TGCGCCAGCAGCCTAGCGGGCAACTCCTACAATGAGCAGTTCTTC. This codes for CASSLAGNSYNEQFF.

The rearrangement links TRBV19 to TRBJ1-5; a possible D gene is TRBD1 (5 bases). With 0 bases removed from V and 6 bases from J, the gap between germline ends came to 15 bases. This CDR3 contains 16 residues. Germline V gene data show CDR1 as LNHDA and CDR2 as SQIVND (reference sequence). This CDR3 reads CASSIDGQGAGQPQHF. CDR3 coding DNA: TGTGCCAGTAGTATAGATGGGCAGGGAGCGGGTCAGCCCCAGCATTTT.

The chain carries TRBV2 and TRBJ1-1, with 9 nucleotides matching TRBD1. The J segment lost 7 bases and the V segment lost 4 bases, leaving 4 bases of the junction unmatched. Germline CDR1 is SNHLY and CDR2 is FYNNEI. The CDR3 runs to 13 residues. The CDR3, as DNA: TGTGCCAGCAGTGGACAGGGGGAGTGTGAAGCTTTCTTT. It translates to CASSGQGECEAFF.

This clone was seen once. The V and J genes are TRBV5-4 and TRBJ1-2, with D uncertain. Germline V gene sequence: CDR1 SGHNT, CDR2 YYREEE (reference sequence). There are 13 residues in the CDR3. V lost 1 base and J lost 7, with 11 bases in between. CDR3: CASSLRSEFGYTF. DNA for the CDR3: TGTGCCAGCAGCTTGAGATCTGAGTTTGGCTACACCTTC.

The V call is TRBV19, the J call TRBJ1-5; D gene uncertain. The V end was cut by 6 bases, the J end by 3 bases, with 24 bases between. The CDR3 consists of 18 residues. The germline CDR1 and CDR2 sequences are LNHDA and SQIVND (reference sequence). The CDR3 sequence is CASRFGRAGREFNQPQHF. The CDR3 nucleotides are TGTGCCAGTAGGTTTGGGCGAGCGGGCCGGGAATTCAATCAGCCCCAGCATTTT. Full variable domain (missing parts from reference TRBV19 and TRBJ1-5): DGGITQSPKYLFRKEGQNVTLSCEQNLNHDAMYWYRQDPGQGLRLIYYSQIVNDFQKGDIAEGYSVSREKKESFPLTVTSAQKNPTAFYLCASRFGRAGREFNQPQHFGDGTRLSIL.

This rearrangement joins TRBV10-1 to TRBJ2-3, with 9 bases lining up with TRBD2. The V gene's germline CDR1 is WNHNN and CDR2 SYGVQD (reference sequence). The CDR3 is made up of 16 amino acids. With 4 bases clipped from V and 1 base from J, the junction kept 6 bases outside the gene matches. This CDR3 is CASSVGSGGRTDTQYF. CDR3 bases: TGCGCCAGCAGTGTTGGTAGCGGGGGACGCACAGATACGCAGTATTTT.

The rearrangement uses TRBV27 and TRBJ1-1; 9 nucleotides match TRBD1. The ends lost 8 bases at V and 3 bases at J; junction bases unmatched: 7. The CDR3 contains 14 residues. Germline CDR1 MNHEY, CDR2 SMNVEV (reference sequence). CDR3 DNA: TGTGCCAGCCAACAGGGGGCAGGGTACACTGAAGCTTTCTTT. Amino acid sequence: CASQQGAGYTEAFF.

This clone was detected many times. The chain links TRBV6-1 to TRBJ2-3; tentative D call: TRBD1 (6 bases). The CDR3 contains 15 residues. The V gene's germline CDR1 is MNHNS and CDR2 SASEGT. Trimming shortened V by 6 bases and J by 3 bases, and 16 bases separated the two germline ends. The CDR3 region is CASSALGQGTDTQYF. The CDR3 coding sequence is TGTGCCAGCAGCGCATTAGGGCAGGGGACAGATACGCAGTATTTT.

The chain carries TRBV19 and TRBJ1-5; TRBD1 agrees at 11 bases. Germline-derived CDR1 and CDR2 are LNHDA and SQIVND (reference sequence). The CDR3 runs 15 residues. V dropped 6 bases and J dropped 5; count of bases not matched to a gene: 6. As DNA, the CDR3 is TGTGCCAGTAGCCTGGACAGGGGGCTTGATCAGCCCCAGCATTTT. Translated: CASSLDRGLDQPQHF.

This clone appeared a single time. V is TRBV10-3 and J is TRBJ2-7, with 9 bases identical to TRBD1. Trimming took 6 bases from V and 1 from J; bases not matched to a gene: 4. The germline V gene encodes CDR1 ENHRY and CDR2 SYGVKD. This CDR3 comprises 14 residues. The chain's CDR3 is CAISPGQGSYEQYF. The DNA for the CDR3 is TGTGCCATCAGCCCGGGACAGGGATCCTACGAGCAGTACTTC.

The chain is built from TRBV11-2 and TRBJ1-1; D is unresolved. Looked up from germline, CDR1 is SGHAT and CDR2 is FQNNGV. CDR3 length: 13 amino acids. V shed 5 bases and J shed 6 bases, with 13 bases lying between them. For the CDR3, the DNA is TGTGCCAGCAGCCCTCGGTTTTCGCCTGAAGCTTTCTTT. This sequence encodes CASSPRFSPEAFF.

The rearrangement joins TRBV5-1 to TRBJ1-6, with TRBD1 identical over 7 bases. The CDR3 is made up of 16 amino acids. The V and J ends lost 0 bases and 6 bases, in that order; junction bases with no gene match: 6. Germline values: CDR1 SGHRS, CDR2 YFSETQ. The CDR3 sequence is CASSLEQGRSNSPLHF. DNA for the CDR3: TGCGCCAGCAGCTTGGAACAGGGGAGATCTAATTCACCCCTCCACTTT.